Listed below are T cell receptor beta chains from one sample, sequenced in a study of CD4+ T cells in melanoma. Sequencing was performed with immunoSEQ multiplex PCR; in TCRdb, only in-frame clones are kept and a portion is missing. The sample lists about 50,000 clones; approximately 92% were seen once. The material sequenced was peripheral blood. These receptors were obtained from a human donor with melanoma. The CDR3 runs from the conserved cysteine through the conserved F or W. The order of the fields is J gene, clone size, D gene, V gene, CDR3 DNA, CDR3 protein. A D gene is named only where the DNA matches it firmly. Only part of the rows carry a size: once, few, many, or a class if the clone is expanded.

TRBJ2-1	NA	TRBD2	TRBV6-4	TGTGCCAGCAGTCCAACTAGCGGGGGTGACAATGAGCAGTTCTTC	CASSPTSGGDNEQFF
TRBJ2-1	once	NA	TRBV7-2	TGTGCCAGCAGCTTAGGGCTAGCTACCTACAATGAGCAGTTCTTC	CASSLGLATYNEQFF
TRBJ2-1	NA	NA	TRBV27	TGTGCCAGCATATCTTCCGTGAGCTCCTACAATGAGCAGTTCTTC	CASISSVSSYNEQFF
TRBJ1-3	NA	NA	TRBV2	TGTGCCAGCAGTGCTCGGGGGGCCTCTGGAAACACCATATATTTT	CASSARGASGNTIYF
TRBJ2-7	once	NA	TRBV15	TGTGCCACCAGCAGATCCAGGGAAAGTTCCGAGCAGTACTTC	CATSRSRESSEQYF
TRBJ2-1	NA	TRBD2	TRBV10-2	TGCGCCAGTCAGACTAGCGGGGGGGCAAATGAGCAGTTCTTC	CASQTSGGANEQFF
TRBJ1-4	NA	TRBD1	TRBV9	TGTGCCAGCAGCCGGCAAACCGGGACAGGGAATGAAAAACTGTTTTTT	CASSRQTGTGNEKLFF
TRBJ1-4	NA	NA	TRBV7-9	TGTGCCAGCAGCTTATCTCAGGGAGAAGGAAAACTGTTTTTT	CASSLSQGEGKLFF
TRBJ1-4	NA	NA	TRBV7-9	TGTGCCAGCAGCTTAGGTTCAGGTCATTATGAAAAACTGTTTTTT	CASSLGSGHYEKLFF
TRBJ2-7	NA	NA	TRBV27	TGTGCCAGCAGTTCCCAAGGATCCTACGAGCAGTACTTC	CASSSQGSYEQYF
TRBJ2-7	many	NA	TRBV30	TGTGCCTGGACCAGGGAATACGAGCAGTACTTC	CAWTREYEQYF
TRBJ1-1	few	TRBD1	TRBV25-1	TGTGCCAGCGGCCCACAGGGGAGGGGGACTGAAGCTTTCTTT	CASGPQGRGTEAFF
TRBJ2-1	NA	TRBD2	TRBV4-2	TGTGCCAGCAGCCAGGAGCACTGGACTAGCGGGGGGGCCGGTGAGCAGTTCTTC	CASSQEHWTSGGAGEQFF
TRBJ1-5	few	NA	TRBV18	TGTGCCAGCTCACTAGGGAGGGGTGAGCCCCAGCATTTT	CASSLGRGEPQHF
TRBJ1-6	few	NA	TRBV19	TGTGCCAGTAGTATGGGGCTTTGGGCTTCACCCCTCCACTTT	CASSMGLWASPLHF
TRBJ1-5	NA	NA	TRBV19	TGTGCCAGTCAGGACTATAGCAATCAGCCCCAGCATTTT	CASQDYSNQPQHF
TRBJ2-5	NA	TRBD1	TRBV5-1	TGCGCCAGCAGCTTGGGGCTGTGGGACAGCCAAGAGACCCAGTACTTC	CASSLGLWDSQETQYF
TRBJ2-5	NA	TRBD1	TRBV6-1	TGTGCCAGCAGTCCAGACAGGGCATGGGAGACCCAGTACTTC	CASSPDRAWETQYF
TRBJ1-4	NA	TRBD1	TRBV7-9	TGTGCCAGCAGACCCCCCTATTTGGACAGGGGCGAAGAAAAACTGTTTTTT	CASRPPYLDRGEEKLFF